This TCR beta chain was sequenced in a study of molecular identifiers for immune sequencing clone quantification. This clonotype was seen a handful of times. The antigen is not known. General observations from the study: In a background of about 900,000 naive cells, spiked Jurkat TCR RNA from one cell was reportedly detectable. Highly expanded clone sizes could be underestimated through barcode sharing by identical TCR molecules.

The CDR3 runs to 15 residues. V was clipped by 3 bases and J by 0 bases; unmatched bases: 5. The bulk TCR libraries were made with methods described before and with listed TCR primers. MiXCR, run by TCRdb on the PCR reads, gives a single entry per CDR3 protein. This table holds hundreds of thousands of distinct CDR3 sequences, less than 20% found once. Sorting recovered naive CD8 T cells on a CD8+CD4-CCR7+CD45RA+ profile. The J gene is TRBJ2-7, the V gene TRBV12-3 or TRBV12-4; 7 bases are shared with TRBD1. The specimen was naive CD8+ T cells from blood, with Jurkat cell RNA spiked in. Subset in this sample: FACS-sorted CD8+CD4-CCR7+CD45RA+ naive T cells. The clonotype comes from a human donor in good health. Some libraries in this study had Jurkat cell RNA spiked in. The CDR3 here is CASSFSRGSSYEQYF. The CDR3 DNA reads TGTGCCAGCAGTTTTTCCAGGGGGTCCTCCTACGAGCAGTACTTC.